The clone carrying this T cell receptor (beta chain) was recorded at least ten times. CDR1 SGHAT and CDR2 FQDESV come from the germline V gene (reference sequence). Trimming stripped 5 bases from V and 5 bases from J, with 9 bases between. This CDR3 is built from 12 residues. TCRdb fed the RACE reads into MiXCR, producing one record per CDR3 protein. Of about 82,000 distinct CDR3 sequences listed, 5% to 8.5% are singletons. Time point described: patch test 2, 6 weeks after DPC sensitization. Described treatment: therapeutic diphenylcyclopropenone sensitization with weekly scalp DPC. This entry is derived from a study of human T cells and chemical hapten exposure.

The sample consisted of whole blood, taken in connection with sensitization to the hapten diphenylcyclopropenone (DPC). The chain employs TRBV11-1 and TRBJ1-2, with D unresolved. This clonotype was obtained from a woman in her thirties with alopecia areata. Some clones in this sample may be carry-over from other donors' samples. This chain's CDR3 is CASSQANYGYTF. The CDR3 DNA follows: TGTGCCAGCAGCCAGGCAAATTATGGCTACACCTTC.